These 10 T cell receptor beta chains originate from one sample sequenced in a study of shared clonotypes between healthy human individuals. TCRdb keeps only in-frame clones here, not all; method: immunoSEQ multiplex PCR. This sample yields approximately 340,000 clones, of which approximately 79% are seen a single time; about 9.4% belongs to the top ten. Sequences were obtained from memory CD4+ T cells sorted from blood. Regarding subset: CD45RA-negative fraction. These receptors were collected from a man aged 25 to 40 in good health.

The CDR3 DNA follows: TGTGCCAGCAGCTTACGGCGGGACGGGGAGCTGTTTTTT. Encoded protein: CASSLRRDGELFF. The chain links TRBV11-2 to TRBJ2-2; TRBD2 might be the D (6 bases). Germline-derived CDR1 and CDR2 are SGHAT and FQNNGV. The CDR3 covers 13 residues. Deletions cut 2 bases from V and 7 bases from J, with 8 bases between.

With respect to this clone: The identical CDR3 is also encoded by other nucleotide sequences in the sample. This chain joins TRBV19 and TRBJ1-2; the D is unclear. Trimming removed 3 bases from V and 4 bases from J, with 9 bases in between. The CDR3 sequence is 13 residues long. In germline, CDR1 is LNHDA, CDR2 SQIVND (reference sequence). CDR3 sequence: CASSMRQVYGYTF. CDR3 in DNA: TGTGCCAGTAGTATGCGCCAGGTCTATGGCTACACCTTC.

This clone was observed a few times. The chain joins TRBV5-1 to TRBJ1-4; 7 bases agree with TRBD1. The J segment lost 8 bases and the V segment lost 3 bases, leaving 10 bases of the junction unmatched. Germline CDR1 reads SGHRS; CDR2 reads YFSETQ. The CDR3 runs to 15 residues. CDR3 region: CASSSLGQPSEKLFF. Here the CDR3 DNA reads TGCGCCAGCAGCTCCCTGGGACAGCCTAGCGAAAAACTGTTTTTT.

CDR3 DNA: TGCGCCAGCAGCAGGACAGGGGATGGGGCCAAAAACATTCAGTACTTC. It encodes CASSRTGDGAKNIQYF. The chain combines TRBV5-1 with TRBJ2-4, with 9 bases lining up with TRBD1. CDR1 is SGHRS and CDR2 is YFSETQ in the germline V gene. CDR3 size: 16 residues. After removal of 4 bases from V and 1 base from J, the junction contained 6 bases not matched to a gene.

This clone was recorded a few times. V is TRBV7-2 and J is TRBJ2-3; TRBD1 agrees at 9 bases. Losses at the gene ends were 4 bases for V and 9 bases for J; bases not matched to a gene: 2. Looked up from germline, CDR1 is SGHTA and CDR2 is FQGNSA. This CDR3 has 12 residues. For the CDR3, the DNA is TGTGCCAGCAGCTCTGGGACAGGGACGCAGTATTTT. Protein product: CASSSGTGTQYF.

This clone was counted a few times. This rearrangement joins TRBV11-2 to TRBJ1-4; 9 nucleotides match TRBD1. The length of the CDR3 is 15 residues. V gave up 4 bases and J gave up 8 bases; unmatched junction bases: 8. Germline V CDR1 and CDR2: SGHAT, FQNNGV. CDR3 sequence (DNA): TGTGCCAGCAGCTCGCTCCGGGACAGGGAGGAAAAACTGTTTTTT. This gives the protein CASSSLRDREEKLFF.

The chain has TRBV15 and TRBJ2-1, with D hard to call. V gave up 1 base and J gave up 6 bases, with 10 bases separating them. Germline V CDR1 and CDR2: LNHNV, YYDKDF (reference sequence). This CDR3 has 14 residues. DNA for the CDR3: TGTGCCACCAGCAGAGTGATCGGAATCAATGAGCAGTTCTTC. Its translation is CATSRVIGINEQFF.

This chain uses TRBV5-4 with TRBJ2-3; either TRBD1 or TRBD2 may fit D (5 bases each). This CDR3 is 15 amino acids long. V was pared by 0 bases and J by 1 base, with 9 bases between. CDR1 is SGHNT, CDR2 YYREEE, per germline (reference sequence). The CDR3, as DNA: TGTGCCAGCAGCTTGGGAGGGGACGGCACAGATACGCAGTATTTT. It yields the protein CASSLGGDGTDTQYF.

CDR3 sequence reads: CASSLGPGSLFF. The CDR3 DNA reads TGTGCCAGCAGCTTGGGGCCCGGCTCACTGTTTTTT. J is TRBJ1-4 and V is TRBV5-5; D unclear. The length of the CDR3 is 12 residues. CDR1 and CDR2 (germline): SGHKS, YYEKEE (reference sequence). V lost 0 bases and J lost 13, with 10 bases in between.

A few counts support this clone. This chain connects TRBV28 to TRBJ2-7; 7 nucleotides agree with TRBD2. This CDR3 comprises 17 residues. Germline CDR1 MDHEN, CDR2 SYDVKM. Germline trimming cut 2 bases from V and 3 bases from J; bases unmatched to any gene: 13. This CDR3 reads CASSLDRRAGVGYEQYF. The CDR3 DNA is TGTGCCAGCAGTTTAGATCGGAGGGCGGGAGTGGGCTACGAGCAGTACTTC.